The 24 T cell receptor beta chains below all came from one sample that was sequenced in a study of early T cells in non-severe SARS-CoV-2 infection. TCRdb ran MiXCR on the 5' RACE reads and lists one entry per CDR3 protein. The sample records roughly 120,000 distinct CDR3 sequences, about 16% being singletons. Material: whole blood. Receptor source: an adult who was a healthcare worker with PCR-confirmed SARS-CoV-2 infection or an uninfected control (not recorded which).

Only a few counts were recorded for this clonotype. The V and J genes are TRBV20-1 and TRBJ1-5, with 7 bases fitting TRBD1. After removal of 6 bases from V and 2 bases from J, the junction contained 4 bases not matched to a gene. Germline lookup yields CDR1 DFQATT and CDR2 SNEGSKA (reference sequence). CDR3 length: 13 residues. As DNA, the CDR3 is TGCAGTGCCGGTGGGACAGGCAATCAGCCCCAGCATTTT. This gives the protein CSAGGTGNQPQHF.

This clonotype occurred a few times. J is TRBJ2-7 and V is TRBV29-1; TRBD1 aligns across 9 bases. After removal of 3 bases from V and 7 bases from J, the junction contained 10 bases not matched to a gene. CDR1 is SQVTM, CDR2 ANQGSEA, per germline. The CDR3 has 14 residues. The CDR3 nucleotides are TGCAGCGTTGATACCGGGACAGGGATTCGGGAGCAGTACTTC. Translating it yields CSVDTGTGIREQYF.

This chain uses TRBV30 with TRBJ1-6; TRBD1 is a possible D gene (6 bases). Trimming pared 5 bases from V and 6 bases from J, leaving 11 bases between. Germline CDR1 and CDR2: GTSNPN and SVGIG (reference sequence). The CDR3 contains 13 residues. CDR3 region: CAWVGQSNSPLHF. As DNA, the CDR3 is TGTGCCTGGGTAGGACAGAGTAATTCACCCCTCCACTTT.

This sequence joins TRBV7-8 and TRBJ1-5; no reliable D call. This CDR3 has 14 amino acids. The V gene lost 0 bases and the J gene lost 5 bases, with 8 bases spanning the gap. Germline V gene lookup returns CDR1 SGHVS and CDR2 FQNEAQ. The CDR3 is CASSLAGQDQPQHF. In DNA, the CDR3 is TGTGCCAGCAGCTTAGCAGGTCAGGATCAGCCCCAGCATTTT.

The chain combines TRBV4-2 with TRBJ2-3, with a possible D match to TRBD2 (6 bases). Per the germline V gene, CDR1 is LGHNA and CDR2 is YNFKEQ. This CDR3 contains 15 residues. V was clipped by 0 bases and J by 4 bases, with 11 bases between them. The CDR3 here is CASSQDPRGADTQYF. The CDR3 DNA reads TGTGCCAGCAGCCAAGACCCTCGCGGGGCAGATACGCAGTATTTT.

Here the CDR3 reads CSARGPAAEQFF. The CDR3 DNA reads as TGCAGTGCTCGAGGTCCAGCGGCTGAGCAGTTCTTC. J is TRBJ2-1 and V is TRBV20-1, with D possibly matching TRBD2 (5 bases). V lost 5 bases and J lost 9, with 14 bases in between. Germline loops: CDR1 DFQATT, CDR2 SNEGSKA (reference sequence). The CDR3 runs 12 residues.

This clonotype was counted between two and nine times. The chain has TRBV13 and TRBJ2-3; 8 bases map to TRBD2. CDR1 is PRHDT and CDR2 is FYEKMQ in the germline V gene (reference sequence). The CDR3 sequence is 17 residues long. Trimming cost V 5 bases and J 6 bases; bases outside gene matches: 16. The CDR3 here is CASSGGRREGPFDTQYF. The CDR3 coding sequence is TGTGCCAGCAGCGGCGGGAGGAGGGAGGGACCCTTTGATACGCAGTATTTT.

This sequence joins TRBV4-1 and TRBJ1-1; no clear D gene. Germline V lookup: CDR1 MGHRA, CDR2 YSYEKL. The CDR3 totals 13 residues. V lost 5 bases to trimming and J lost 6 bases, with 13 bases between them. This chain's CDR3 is CASSSPLEAEAFF. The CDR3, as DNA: TGCGCCAGCAGCTCCCCTTTGGAAGCTGAAGCTTTCTTT.

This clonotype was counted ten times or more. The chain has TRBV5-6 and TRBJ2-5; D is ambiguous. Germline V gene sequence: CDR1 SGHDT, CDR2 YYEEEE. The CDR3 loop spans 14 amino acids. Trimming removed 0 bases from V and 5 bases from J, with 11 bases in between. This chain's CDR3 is CASSLEGRPETQYF. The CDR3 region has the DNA TGTGCCAGCAGCTTGGAGGGCAGGCCGGAGACCCAGTACTTC.

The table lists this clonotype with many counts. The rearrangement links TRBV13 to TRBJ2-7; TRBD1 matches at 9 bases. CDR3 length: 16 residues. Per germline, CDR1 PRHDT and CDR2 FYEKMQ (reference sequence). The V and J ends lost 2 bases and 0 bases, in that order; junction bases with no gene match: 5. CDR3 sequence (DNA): TGTGCCAGCAGCTTAAGGGGACAGGGCGCCTCCTACGAGCAGTACTTC. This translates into CASSLRGQGASYEQYF.

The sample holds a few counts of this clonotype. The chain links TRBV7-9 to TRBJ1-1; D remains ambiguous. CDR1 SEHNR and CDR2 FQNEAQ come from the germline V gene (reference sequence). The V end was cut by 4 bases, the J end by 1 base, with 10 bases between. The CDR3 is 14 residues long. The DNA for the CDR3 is TGTGCCAGCAGCTCTCCGACCGCGAACACTGAAGCTTTCTTT. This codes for CASSSPTANTEAFF.

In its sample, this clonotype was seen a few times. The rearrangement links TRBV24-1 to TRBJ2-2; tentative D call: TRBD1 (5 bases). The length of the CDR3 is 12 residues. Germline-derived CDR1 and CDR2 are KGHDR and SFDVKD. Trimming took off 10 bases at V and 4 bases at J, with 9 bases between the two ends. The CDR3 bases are TGTGCCACAGCAGGGCCCACCGGGGAGCTGTTTTTT. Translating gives CATAGPTGELFF.

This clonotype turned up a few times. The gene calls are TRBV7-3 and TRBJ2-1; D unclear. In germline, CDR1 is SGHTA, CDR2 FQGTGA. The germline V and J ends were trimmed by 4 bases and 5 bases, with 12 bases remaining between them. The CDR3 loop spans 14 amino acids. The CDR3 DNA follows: TGTGCCAGCAGCTCCAGTTCGGGCCACAATGAGCAGTTCTTC. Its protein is CASSSSSGHNEQFF. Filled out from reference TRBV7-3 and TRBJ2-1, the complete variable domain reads GAGVSQTPSNKVTEKGKYVELRCDPISGHTALYWYRQSLGQGPEFLIYFQGTGAADDSGLPNDRFFAVRPEGSVSTLKIQRTERGDSAVYLCASSSSSGHNEQFFGPGTRLTVL.

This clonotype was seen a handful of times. CDR3 in amino acids: CASREYTEAFF. The CDR3 DNA sequence: TGTGCCAGCAGGGAGTACACTGAAGCTTTCTTT. V usage is TRBV2 and J usage is TRBJ1-1; D gene unclear. V lost 6 bases and J lost 3, with 5 bases in between. Germline V CDR1 and CDR2: SNHLY, FYNNEI. The CDR3 sequence is 11 residues long.

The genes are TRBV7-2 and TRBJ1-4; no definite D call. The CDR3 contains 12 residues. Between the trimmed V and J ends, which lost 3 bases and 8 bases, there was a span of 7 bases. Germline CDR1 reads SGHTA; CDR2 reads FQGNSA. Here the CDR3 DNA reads TGTGCCAGCAGCTTCCGAGGGGAAAAACTGTTTTTT. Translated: CASSFRGEKLFF.

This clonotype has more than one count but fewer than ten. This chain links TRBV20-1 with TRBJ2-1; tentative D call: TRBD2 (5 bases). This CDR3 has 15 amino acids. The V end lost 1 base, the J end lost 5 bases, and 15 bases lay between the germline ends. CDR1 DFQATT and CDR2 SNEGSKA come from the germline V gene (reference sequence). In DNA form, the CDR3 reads TGCAGTGCTAGAGCGGGGTCTAGATGGGACAATGAGCAGTTCTTC. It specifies CSARAGSRWDNEQFF.

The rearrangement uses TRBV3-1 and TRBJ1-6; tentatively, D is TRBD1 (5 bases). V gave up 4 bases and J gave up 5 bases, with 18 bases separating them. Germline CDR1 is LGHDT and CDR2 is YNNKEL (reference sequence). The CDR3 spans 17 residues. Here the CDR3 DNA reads TGTGCCAGCAGCCTCAGGGTGGGGCCGTTCCATAATTCACCCCTCCACTTT. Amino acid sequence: CASSLRVGPFHNSPLHF.

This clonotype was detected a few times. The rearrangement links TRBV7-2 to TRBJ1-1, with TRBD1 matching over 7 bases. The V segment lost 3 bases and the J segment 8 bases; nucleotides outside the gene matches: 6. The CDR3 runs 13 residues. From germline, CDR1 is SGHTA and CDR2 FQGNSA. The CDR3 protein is CASSLLQGREAFF. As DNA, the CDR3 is TGTGCCAGCAGCTTGTTACAGGGGAGGGAAGCTTTCTTT.

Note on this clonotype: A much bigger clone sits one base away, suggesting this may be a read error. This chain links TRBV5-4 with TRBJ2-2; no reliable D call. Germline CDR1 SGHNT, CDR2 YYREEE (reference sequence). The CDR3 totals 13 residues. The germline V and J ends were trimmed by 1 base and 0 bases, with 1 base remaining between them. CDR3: CASSLPNTGELFF. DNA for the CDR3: TGTGCCAGCAGCTTGCCGAACACCGGGGAGCTGTTTTTT.

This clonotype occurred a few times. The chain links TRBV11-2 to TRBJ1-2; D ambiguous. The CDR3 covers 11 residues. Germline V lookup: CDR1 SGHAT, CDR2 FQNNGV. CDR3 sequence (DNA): TGTGCTTCCTCAGGTCGCGGCGGCTACACCTTC. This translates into CASSGRGGYTF.

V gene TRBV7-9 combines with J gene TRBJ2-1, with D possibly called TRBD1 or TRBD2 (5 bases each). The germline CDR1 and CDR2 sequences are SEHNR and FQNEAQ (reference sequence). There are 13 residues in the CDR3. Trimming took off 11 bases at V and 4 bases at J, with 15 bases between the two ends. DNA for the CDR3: TGTGCCTCAGCTATGGGACGGTACAATGAGCAGTTCTTC. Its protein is CASAMGRYNEQFF.

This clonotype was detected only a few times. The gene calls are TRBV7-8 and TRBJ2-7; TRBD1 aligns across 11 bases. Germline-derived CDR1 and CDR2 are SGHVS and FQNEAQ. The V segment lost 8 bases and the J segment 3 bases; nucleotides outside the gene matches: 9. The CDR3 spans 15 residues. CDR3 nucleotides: TGTGCCAGCTCCGGAGGGGACAGGGGGTTCTACGAGCAGTACTTC. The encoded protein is CASSGGDRGFYEQYF.

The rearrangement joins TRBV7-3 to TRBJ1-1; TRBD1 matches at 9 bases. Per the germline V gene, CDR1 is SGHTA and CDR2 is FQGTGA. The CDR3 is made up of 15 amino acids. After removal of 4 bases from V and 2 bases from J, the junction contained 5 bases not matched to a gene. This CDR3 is CASSSQTGGNTEAFF. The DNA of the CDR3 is TGTGCCAGCAGCTCCCAGACAGGGGGTAACACTGAAGCTTTCTTT. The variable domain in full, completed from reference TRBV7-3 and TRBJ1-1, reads GAGVSQTPSNKVTEKGKYVELRCDPISGHTALYWYRQSLGQGPEFLIYFQGTGAADDSGLPNDRFFAVRPEGSVSTLKIQRTERGDSAVYLCASSSQTGGNTEAFFGQGTRLTVV.

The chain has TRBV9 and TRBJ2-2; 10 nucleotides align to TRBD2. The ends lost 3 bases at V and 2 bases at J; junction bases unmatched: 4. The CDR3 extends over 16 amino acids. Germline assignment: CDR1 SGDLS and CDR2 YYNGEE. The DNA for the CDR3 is TGTGCCAGCAGCGAGCTAGCGGGGGCAAACACCGGGGAGCTGTTTTTT. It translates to CASSELAGANTGELFF.